Shown below are 17 T cell receptor beta chains from a single sample sequenced in a study of blood T cells in healthy people across ages. The use of a sample-barcoded 5' primer and a J-beta primer mix characterized a second PCR of about 7 to 12 cycles. MiXCR, run by TCRdb on the 5' RACE reads, gives a single entry per CDR3 protein. The sample carries about 630,000 distinct CDR3 sequences, around 21% recorded once. Input material: blood. These receptors came from a man aged 65 to 79 in good health.

This clonotype was detected only a few times. This chain links TRBV7-2 with TRBJ2-1, with 11 bases that match TRBD2. The ends lost 2 bases at V and 6 bases at J; junction bases unmatched: 3. There are 15 residues in the CDR3. Germline CDR1 is SGHTA and CDR2 is FQGNSA. CDR3 region: CASSLLAGGCNEQFF. CDR3 bases: TGTGCCAGCAGCTTACTAGCGGGAGGTTGCAATGAGCAGTTCTTC. Full variable domain (outside the CDR3, taken from reference TRBV7-2 and TRBJ2-1): GAGVSQSPSNKVTEKGKDVELRCDPISGHTALYWYRQSLGQGLEFLIYFQGNSAPDKSGLPSDRFSAERTGGSVSTLTIQRTQQEDSAVYLCASSLLAGGCNEQFFGPGTRLTVL.

The chain has TRBV25-1 and TRBJ2-1, with a tentative D call TRBD2 (5 bases). Judging by the DNA end, TRBJ2-7 fits better; the J call may be wrong. Germline V gives CDR1 MGHDK, CDR2 SYGVNS. The CDR3 has 14 amino acids. The CDR3 DNA follows: TGTGCCAGCAGTGAAGGCGGGTCAACCTACGAGCAGTACTTC. This translates into CASSEGGSTYEQYF.

The chain carries TRBV20-1 and TRBJ2-3, with D possibly matching TRBD2 (6 bases). The V gene lost 1 base and the J gene lost 0 bases, with 11 bases spanning the gap. CDR3 size: 15 residues. Per the germline V gene, CDR1 is DFQATT and CDR2 is SNEGSKA (reference sequence). For the CDR3, the DNA is TGCAGTGCTAGAGTCTTGCGGGATAGCACAGATACGCAGTATTTT. Translation gives CSARVLRDSTDTQYF.

The rearrangement links TRBV12-3 or TRBV12-4 to TRBJ1-1; no clear D. V was trimmed by 2 bases and J by 1 base, leaving 5 bases between them. This CDR3 is 13 amino acids long. The CDR3 DNA reads as TGTGCCAGCAGTTTACAGGCGAACACTGAAGCTTTCTTT. Amino acids: CASSLQANTEAFF.

The V gene is TRBV6-1, the J gene TRBJ2-5; weak D call: TRBD1 (6 bases). The CDR3 loop spans 14 amino acids. V lost 2 bases, J lost 5 bases, and 12 bases lay in between. Germline V lookup: CDR1 MNHNS, CDR2 SASEGT. In DNA form, the CDR3 reads TGTGCCAGCAGTGAACAGGGGCGTTCGGAGACCCAGTACTTC. Translation: CASSEQGRSETQYF.

This clonotype turned up a few times. The CDR3 here is CSVEQGQSIKFTDTQYF. The CDR3 DNA reads as TGCAGCGTTGAACAGGGCCAATCTATTAAATTCACAGATACGCAGTATTTT. The chain couples TRBV29-1 to TRBJ2-3, with TRBD1 as a possible D gene (5 bases). Trimming pared 2 bases from V and 2 bases from J, leaving 20 bases between. There are 17 residues in the CDR3. CDR1 and CDR2 (germline): SQVTM, ANQGSEA.

The chain carries TRBV6-5 and TRBJ2-1, with no clear D. The CDR3 extends over 13 amino acids. In germline, CDR1 is MNHEY, CDR2 SVGAGI. V gave up 2 bases and J gave up 6 bases, with 8 bases separating them. The CDR3 is CASSYGRVNEQFF. The CDR3 DNA follows: TGTGCCAGCAGTTACGGTAGGGTCAATGAGCAGTTCTTC.

The CDR3 region is CASSAYSIYEQYF. The CDR3 coding sequence is TGTGCCAGCAGCGCGTATTCCATTTACGAGCAGTACTTC. This chain uses TRBV7-9 with TRBJ2-7, with D uncertain. Germline CDR1 SEHNR, CDR2 FQNEAQ (reference sequence). Trimming took 5 bases from V and 4 from J, leaving 12 bases between them. This CDR3 is built from 13 residues.

Of note for this clonotype: The junction shows a germline mismatch at one end, possibly a read error. The chain links TRBV20-1 to TRBJ2-7; 8 bases are a match to TRBD1. The CDR3 has 13 amino acids. CDR1 and CDR2 (germline): DFQATT, SNEGSKA (reference sequence). CDR3 sequence (DNA): TGCAGCGCTAGTACAGGGGGGCCCTACGAGCAGTACTTC. Protein sequence: CSASTGGPYEQYF.

This clonotype has more than one count but fewer than ten. The V gene is TRBV27, the J gene TRBJ2-3, with a weak D call TRBD2 (6 bases). Germline assignment: CDR1 MNHEY and CDR2 SMNVEV (reference sequence). Deletions cut 2 bases from V and 0 bases from J, with 15 bases between. CDR3 length: 17 residues. The CDR3 is CASSLGLTQISTDTQYF. Here the CDR3 DNA reads TGTGCCAGCAGTTTAGGACTAACCCAGATAAGCACAGATACGCAGTATTTT.

Points on this clonotype: Just one base apart from a much larger clone, this may be a read error. The gene calls are TRBV7-8 and TRBJ2-3, with a weak D call TRBD2 (5 bases). Germline assignment: CDR1 SGHVS and CDR2 FQNEAQ. Trimming took off 10 bases at V and 2 bases at J, with 13 bases between the two ends. The CDR3 length is 13 residues. The CDR3 coding sequence is TGTGCCACCCGGGGTGAGTCCACAGATACGCAGTATTTT. Its protein is CATRGESTDTQYF.

This clonotype was detected only a few times. This chain links TRBV25-1 with TRBJ2-2, with 14 positions matching TRBD2. The CDR3 covers 17 residues. Trimming removed 4 bases from V and 3 bases from J; junction bases left unmatched: 4. CDR1 MGHDK and CDR2 SYGVNS come from the germline V gene. CDR3 loop: CASSATSGRADTGELFF. DNA for the CDR3: TGTGCCAGCAGTGCGACTAGCGGGAGGGCCGACACCGGGGAGCTGTTTTTT.

The chain is built from TRBV5-6 and TRBJ2-1; 12 bases are shared with TRBD2. Germline CDR1 and CDR2: SGHDT and YYEEEE. V trimming: 3 bases; J trimming: 6 bases; junction bases outside the gene matches: 4. CDR3 length equals 15 residues. In DNA, the CDR3 is TGTGCCAGCAGCTACGGACTAGCGGGGAGCAATGAGCAGTTCTTC. This sequence encodes CASSYGLAGSNEQFF.

This clonotype has ten or more counts. CDR3 DNA sequence: TGCGCCAGCAGCCAAGAGGACGAGCAGTACTTC. It yields the protein CASSQEDEQYF. The V and J genes are TRBV4-1 and TRBJ2-7; the D is unclear. Germline V lookup: CDR1 MGHRA, CDR2 YSYEKL. The CDR3 length is 11 residues. Trimming left V 0 bases short and J 5 bases short, with 2 bases between.

In the case of this clonotype: Because the CDR3 is missing its conserved closing phenylalanine or tryptophan, this is likely a read error. The DNA is omitted, as the CDR3 cannot be located on it reliably, and the CDR3 follows TCRdb's listing. This chain uses TRBV7-3 with TRBJ2-1; TRBD1 is taken as the D call from the table, unchecked against the DNA. Germline V gives CDR1 SGHTA, CDR2 FQGTGA. A total of 16 residues make up the CDR3, ends included. CDR3 residues: CASSPGPKGAYNEQLL.

The chain combines TRBV20-1 with TRBJ1-1; tentatively, D is TRBD1 (5 bases). V dropped 2 bases and J dropped 6 bases, with 16 bases sitting between them. Per the germline V gene, CDR1 is DFQATT and CDR2 is SNEGSKA (reference sequence). The CDR3 has 14 residues. In DNA, the CDR3 is TGCAGTGCTAGAAGTCAGGGAATGTTTGCTGAAGCTTTCTTT. Protein: CSARSQGMFAEAFF.

The J gene is TRBJ1-1, the V gene TRBV25-1; unclear D gene. Deletions cut 4 bases from V and 0 bases from J, with 6 bases between. CDR3 length: 13 amino acids. Germline lookup yields CDR1 MGHDK and CDR2 SYGVNS. The CDR3 DNA reads as TGTGCCAGCAGTGGGTCATTGAACACTGAAGCTTTCTTT. This sequence encodes CASSGSLNTEAFF.